Included here is one T cell receptor (beta chain) sequence, with context. The V end lost 5 bases, the J end lost 5 bases, and 15 bases lay between the germline ends. This CDR3 is built from 15 residues. Germline loops: CDR1 LNHDA, CDR2 SQIVND (reference sequence). Sampling of blood occurred at baseline, cycle 4 day 1, and cycle 7 day 1. These data belong to a study of OX40 agonist ivuxolimab in advanced cancers. Study overall: Prior therapy, whether anti-PD-1, anti-PD-L1 or anti-CTLA-4, was allowed, and approximately 37% had some.

Profiling relied on immunoSEQ multiplex PCR, and the TCRdb table lists in-frame clones only, not all of them. The profile covers about 62,000 clones, with about four fifths appearing a single time and around 1% taken by the ten largest. Sequences were derived from CD4+ or CD8+ T cells sorted from blood, sampled in a trial of the OX40 agonist ivuxolimab. The sequence derives from an adult with an advanced solid tumor such as melanoma, head and neck, liver or kidney cancer. This rearrangement joins TRBV19 to TRBJ2-2; a weak D match, TRBD1 (5 bases). CDR3 residues: CASSPRPAGTGELFF. DNA for the CDR3: TGTGCCAGTAGTCCCCGCCCCGCAGGGACCGGGGAGCTGTTTTTT.